These T cell receptor beta chains were read from a single sample in a study of long-term antiretroviral therapy in people with HIV. TCRdb's copy holds only in-frame clones and misses some; the assay was immunoSEQ multiplex PCR. In the table there are some 40,000 clones, approximately 94% of which are singletons. The sequences come from unsorted PBMCs, collected 9 to 9.5 years after starting antiretroviral therapy. These receptors were obtained from a man under 40 with HIV. Each CDR3 is given with its conserved first and last residue. The D gene is left open where the match is weak.

J: TRBJ1-2; length: 15; D: NA; V: TRBV25-1; DNA: TGTGCCAGCAGTCCTGAGAAGGGAGTGGGCTATGGCTACACCTTC; CDR3: CASSPEKGVGYGYTF
J: TRBJ2-1; length: 15; D: NA; V: TRBV27; DNA: TGTGCCAGCAGTTCGCAGCGATTTTCCTACAATGAGCAGTTCTTC; CDR3: CASSSQRFSYNEQFF
J: TRBJ1-6; length: 16; D: TRBD1; V: TRBV11-2; DNA: TGTGCCAGCAGCTTAGGGGACAGCACTTATAATTCACCCCTCCACTTT; CDR3: CASSLGDSTYNSPLHF
J: TRBJ2-3; length: 14; D: NA; V: TRBV29-1; DNA: TGCAGCGTTGTTCCGTCGGGGGGCATGGATACGCAGTATTTT; CDR3: CSVVPSGGMDTQYF
J: TRBJ2-3; length: 15; D: TRBD1; V: TRBV28; DNA: TGTGCCAGCAGTTTTGCCGGGCAGGGGGTGGATACGCAGTATTTT; CDR3: CASSFAGQGVDTQYF
J: TRBJ2-2; length: 14; D: NA; V: TRBV5-4; DNA: TGTGCCAGCAGCCCCGTGGACAGCTTCGGGGAGCTGTTTTTT; CDR3: CASSPVDSFGELFF
J: TRBJ2-3; length: 13; D: NA; V: TRBV28; DNA: TGTGCCAGCAGTAGTCCCAGCACAGATACGCAGTATTTT; CDR3: CASSSPSTDTQYF
J: TRBJ1-3; length: 13; D: NA; V: TRBV28; DNA: TGTGCCAGCAGGACATTGGTCGAACACACCATATATTTT; CDR3: CASRTLVEHTIYF
J: TRBJ1-6; length: 13; D: NA; V: TRBV6-6; DNA: TGTGCCAGCAAGCGGACAGATAATTCACCCCTCCACTTT; CDR3: CASKRTDNSPLHF
J: TRBJ1-5; length: 15; D: NA; V: TRBV10-3; DNA: TGTGCCATCAGTGGGGGTGGGGGAATAGGGCAGCCCCAGCATTTT; CDR3: CAISGGGGIGQPQHF
J: TRBJ1-1; length: 17; D: NA; V: TRBV5-1; DNA: TGCGCCAGCAGCTACAGGGTCGGGGGGGGACTGACCACTGAAGCTTTCTTT; CDR3: CASSYRVGGGLTTEAFF
J: TRBJ1-4; length: 14; D: NA; V: TRBV5-6; DNA: TGTGCCAGCAGCTTGAGGACTTATAATGAAAAACTGTTTTTT; CDR3: CASSLRTYNEKLFF
J: TRBJ2-5; length: 12; D: TRBD2; V: TRBV2; DNA: TGTGCCAGCAGTGAAGTACTAGCGGACCAGTACTTC; CDR3: CASSEVLADQYF
J: TRBJ2-1; length: 12; D: NA; V: TRBV6-4; DNA: TGTGCCAGCAAATCCGTGGGAGGTGAGCAGTTCTTC; CDR3: CASKSVGGEQFF
J: TRBJ2-3; length: 15; D: TRBD2; V: TRBV7-2; DNA: TGTGCCAGCAGCTTACTAGCGGGGTTCACAGATACGCAGTATTTT; CDR3: CASSLLAGFTDTQYF
J: TRBJ1-2; length: 12; D: TRBD1; V: TRBV28; DNA: TGTGCCAGCGGGCTTAGGGGGCATGGCTACACCTTC; CDR3: CASGLRGHGYTF
J: TRBJ1-1; length: 11; D: NA; V: TRBV6-1; DNA: TGTGCCAGCCCCTGGGGCACTGAAGCTTTCTTT; CDR3: CASPWGTEAFF
J: TRBJ2-3; length: 13; D: NA; V: TRBV19; DNA: TGTGCCAGTAGTATGATGGGCACAGATACGCAGTATTTT; CDR3: CASSMMGTDTQYF
J: TRBJ1-5; length: 16; D: TRBD1; V: TRBV18; DNA: TGTGCCAGCTCACCACCGGGACAGGGGAATAATCAGCCCCAGCATTTT; CDR3: CASSPPGQGNNQPQHF
J: TRBJ2-1; length: 17; D: TRBD1; V: TRBV18; DNA: TGTGCCAGCTCACCATTGGGGGGACAGGGGATCGGCAATGAGCAGTTCTTC; CDR3: CASSPLGGQGIGNEQFF
J: TRBJ1-6; length: 15; D: TRBD1; V: TRBV10-2; DNA: TGCGCCAGCAGCGGATCCACAGGGGTTGTTTCACCCCTCCACTTT; CDR3: CASSGSTGVVSPLHF
J: TRBJ1-1; length: 18; D: TRBD1; V: TRBV13; DNA: TGTGCCAGCAGCTCCCGACAGGACAGGGACAGGGCTAGCACTGAAGCTTTCTTT; CDR3: CASSSRQDRDRASTEAFF
J: TRBJ2-1; length: 15; D: TRBD2; V: TRBV6-1; DNA: TGTGCCAGCAGTGAAGGTGGCGGGGGGGCCGATTGGCAGTTCTTC; CDR3: CASSEGGGGADWQFF
J: TRBJ2-2; length: 14; D: NA; V: TRBV9; DNA: TGTGCCAGCAGCCTCCAACTGAACACCGGGGAGCTGTTTTTT; CDR3: CASSLQLNTGELFF
J: TRBJ1-2; length: 13; D: NA; V: TRBV6-6; DNA: TGTGCCAGCAGTTACTCGACAGGTGGTGGATACACCTTC; CDR3: CASSYSTGGGYTF
J: TRBJ1-3; length: 13; D: NA; V: TRBV2; DNA: TGTGCCAGCATTTGGAGCTCTGGAAACACCATATATTTT; CDR3: CASIWSSGNTIYF
J: TRBJ1-6; length: 14; D: NA; V: TRBV5-1; DNA: TGCGCCAGCCGTCGGGCCCCAGGCAATTCATCCCTCCACTTT; CDR3: CASRRAPGNSSLHF
J: TRBJ2-3; length: 14; D: NA; V: TRBV4-1; DNA: TGCGCCAGCAGCCAGAGGGGAACCACAGATACGCAGTATTTT; CDR3: CASSQRGTTDTQYF
J: TRBJ1-1; length: 14; D: NA; V: TRBV18; DNA: TGTGCCAGCTCACCAAGTTCCGTTGGCACTGAAGCTTTCTTT; CDR3: CASSPSSVGTEAFF
J: TRBJ2-1; length: 14; D: NA; V: TRBV9; DNA: TGTGCCAGCAGCGTAGGGGGGAGCGACAATGAGCAGTTCTTC; CDR3: CASSVGGSDNEQFF
J: TRBJ1-3; length: 13; D: TRBD1; V: TRBV29-1; DNA: TGCAGCGTTGCCGGGACAGCTGGAAACACCATATATTTT; CDR3: CSVAGTAGNTIYF
J: TRBJ2-1; length: 16; D: NA; V: TRBV29-1; DNA: TGCAGCGTTGAAGACCAACTAGCCCGATTAGGTAATGAGCAGTTCTTC; CDR3: CSVEDQLARLGNEQFF
J: TRBJ1-6; length: 15; D: TRBD1; V: TRBV2; DNA: TGTGCCAGCAGTGAACGAGGGGGCGTAAATTCACCCCTCCACTTT; CDR3: CASSERGGVNSPLHF
J: TRBJ1-1; length: 13; D: TRBD1; V: TRBV29-1; DNA: TGCAGCGTTGAGGGACAGGGAAGGGCTGAAGCTTTCTTT; CDR3: CSVEGQGRAEAFF
J: TRBJ2-2; length: 16; D: NA; V: TRBV4-2; DNA: TGTGCCAGCAGCCGAGCCCCCCAGGCTGACACCGGGGAGCTGTTTTTT; CDR3: CASSRAPQADTGELFF
J: TRBJ1-1; length: 13; D: NA; V: TRBV6-1; DNA: TGTGCCAGTAGGGTAGTTGAAGACACTGAAGCTTTCTTT; CDR3: CASRVVEDTEAFF
J: TRBJ2-6; length: 15; D: NA; V: TRBV27; DNA: TGTGCCAGCAGTTCGGGGAGCTCTGGGGCCAACGTCCTGACTTTC; CDR3: CASSSGSSGANVLTF